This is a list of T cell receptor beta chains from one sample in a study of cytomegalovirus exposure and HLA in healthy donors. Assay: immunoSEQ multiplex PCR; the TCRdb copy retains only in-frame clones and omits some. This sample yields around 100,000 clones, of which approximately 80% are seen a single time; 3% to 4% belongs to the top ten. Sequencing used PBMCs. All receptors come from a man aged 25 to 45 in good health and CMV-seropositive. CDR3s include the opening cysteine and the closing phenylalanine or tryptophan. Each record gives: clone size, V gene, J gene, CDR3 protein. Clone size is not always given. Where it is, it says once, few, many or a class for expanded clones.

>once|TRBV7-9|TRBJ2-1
CASSLRPADFYNEQFF
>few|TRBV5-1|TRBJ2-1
CASSPPGGSSYNEQFF
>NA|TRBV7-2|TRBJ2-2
CASSLAGGRELFF
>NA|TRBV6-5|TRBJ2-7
CASRETGGAREQYF
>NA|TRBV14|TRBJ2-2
CASSQARVTGELFF
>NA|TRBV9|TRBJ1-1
CASSVLTGNMNTEAFF
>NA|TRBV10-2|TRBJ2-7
CASSEGLAGAGGEQYF
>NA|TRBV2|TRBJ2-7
CARGQDSYEQYF
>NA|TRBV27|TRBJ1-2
CASSRDRAGYTF
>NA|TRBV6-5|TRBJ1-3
CASKQEASGNTIYF
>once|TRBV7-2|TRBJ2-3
CASSLGGQGATDTQYF
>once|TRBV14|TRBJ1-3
CASSWNGGNTIYF
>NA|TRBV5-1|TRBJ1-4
CASSSLGGGEKLFF
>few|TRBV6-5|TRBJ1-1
CASSLNGQEAFF
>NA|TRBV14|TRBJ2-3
CASSQGSGRGTDTQYF
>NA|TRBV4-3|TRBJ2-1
CASSQDLARYLENEQFF
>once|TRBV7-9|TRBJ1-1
CSSSLTETEAFF
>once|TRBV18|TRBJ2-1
CASSPRNMVQGKDEQFF
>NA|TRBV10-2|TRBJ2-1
CATLSGTSGRGWNEQFF
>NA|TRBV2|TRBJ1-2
CASSGPDRANNYGYTF
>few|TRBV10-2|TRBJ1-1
CASSATRGAFF
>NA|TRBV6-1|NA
CASRSTGLVYEQYF
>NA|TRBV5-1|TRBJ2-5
CASSVSGLARLQETQYF
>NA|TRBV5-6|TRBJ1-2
CASSLGQIANYGYTF
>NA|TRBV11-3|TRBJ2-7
CASSLDDKSYEQYF
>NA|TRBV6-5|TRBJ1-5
CASRRQGSNQPQHF
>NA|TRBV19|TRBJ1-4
CASSIPRRGNEKLFF
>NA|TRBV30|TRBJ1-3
CAWSTGYSSGNTIYF
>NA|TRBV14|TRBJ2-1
CASSLGLAGAYNEQFF
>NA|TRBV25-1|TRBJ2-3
CASSESYSDTQYF
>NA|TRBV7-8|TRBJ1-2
CASSLVRGTVQGAGGYTF
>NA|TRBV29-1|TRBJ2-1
CSVDTVSYNEQFF
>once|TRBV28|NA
CASSLGLAGMYEQYF
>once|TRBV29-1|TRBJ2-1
CSVEDPIGGNEQFF
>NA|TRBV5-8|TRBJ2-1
CATPTGRNEQFF
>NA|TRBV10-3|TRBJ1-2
CAISESINRDGGYTF
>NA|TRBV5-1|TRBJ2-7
CASSPRGQGGSYEQYF
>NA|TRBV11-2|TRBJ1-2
CASSPGTGDFGYTF
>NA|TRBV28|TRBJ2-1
CASSFPSRERNEQFF
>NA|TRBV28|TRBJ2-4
CASISGSGNLAKNIQYF